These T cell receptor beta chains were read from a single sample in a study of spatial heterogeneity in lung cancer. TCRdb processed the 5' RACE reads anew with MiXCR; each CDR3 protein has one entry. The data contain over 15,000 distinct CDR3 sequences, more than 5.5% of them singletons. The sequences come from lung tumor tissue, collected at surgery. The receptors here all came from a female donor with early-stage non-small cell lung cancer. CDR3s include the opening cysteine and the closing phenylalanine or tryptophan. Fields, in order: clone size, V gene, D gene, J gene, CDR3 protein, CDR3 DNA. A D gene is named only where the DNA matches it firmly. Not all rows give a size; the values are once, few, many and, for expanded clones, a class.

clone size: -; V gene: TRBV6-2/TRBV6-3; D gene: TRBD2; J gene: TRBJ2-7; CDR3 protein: CASSYLRTSGVTYEQYF; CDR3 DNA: TGTGCCAGCAGTTACCTAAGGACTAGCGGGGTAACCTACGAGCAGTACTTC
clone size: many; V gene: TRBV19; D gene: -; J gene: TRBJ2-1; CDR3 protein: CASSIDQGPGDEQFF; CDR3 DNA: TGTGCCAGTAGTATAGATCAGGGACCTGGCGATGAGCAGTTCTTC
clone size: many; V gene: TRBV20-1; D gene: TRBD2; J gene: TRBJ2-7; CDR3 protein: CSAQGTSGILSYEQYF; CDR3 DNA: TGCAGTGCTCAAGGGACTAGCGGGATCCTCTCCTACGAGCAGTACTTC
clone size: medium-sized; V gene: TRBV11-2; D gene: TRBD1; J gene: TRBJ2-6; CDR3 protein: CASSMTGGAGANVLTF; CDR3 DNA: TGTGCCAGCAGCATGACAGGGGGCGCTGGGGCCAACGTCCTGACTTTC
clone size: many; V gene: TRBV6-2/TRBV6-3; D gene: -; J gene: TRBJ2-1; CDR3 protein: CASSAQGSSYNEQFF; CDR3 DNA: TGTGCCAGCAGTGCACAGGGTAGCTCCTACAATGAGCAGTTCTTC
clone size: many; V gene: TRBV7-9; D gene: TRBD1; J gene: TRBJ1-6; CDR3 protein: CASSPRTGSSYNSPLHF; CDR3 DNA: TGTGCCAGCAGCCCCCGGACAGGGAGCTCCTATAATTCACCCCTCCACTTT
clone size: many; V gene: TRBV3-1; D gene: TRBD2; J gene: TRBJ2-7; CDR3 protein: CASSQARREGYEQYF; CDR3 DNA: TGTGCCAGCAGCCAAGCTCGGCGGGAGGGGTACGAGCAGTACTTC
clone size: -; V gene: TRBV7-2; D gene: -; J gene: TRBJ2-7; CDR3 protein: CASRKQGSYEQYF; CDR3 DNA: TGTGCCAGCAGAAAACAGGGCTCCTACGAGCAGTACTTC
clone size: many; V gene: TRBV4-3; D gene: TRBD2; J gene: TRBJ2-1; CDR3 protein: CASSRGNGGRDPYEQFF; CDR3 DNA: TGCGCCAGCAGCCGCGGGAATGGCGGGAGGGACCCCTATGAGCAGTTCTTC
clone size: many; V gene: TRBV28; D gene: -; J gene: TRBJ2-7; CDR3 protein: CASSFGSGYEQYF; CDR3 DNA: TGTGCCAGCAGTTTTGGGAGCGGCTACGAGCAGTACTTC
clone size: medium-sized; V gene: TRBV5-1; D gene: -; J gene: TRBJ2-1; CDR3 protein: CASSYGDPYNEQFF; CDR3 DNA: TGCGCCAGCAGCTATGGGGACCCCTACAATGAGCAGTTCTTC
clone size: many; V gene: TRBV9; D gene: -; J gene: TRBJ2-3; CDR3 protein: CASSPRSHGGDTQYF; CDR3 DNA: TGTGCCAGCAGCCCTCGCAGCCACGGGGGAGATACGCAGTATTTT
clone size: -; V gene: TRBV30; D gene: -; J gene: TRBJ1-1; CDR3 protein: CAWRHQVKDTEAFF; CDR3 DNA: TGTGCCTGGAGACATCAGGTAAAGGACACTGAAGCTTTCTTT
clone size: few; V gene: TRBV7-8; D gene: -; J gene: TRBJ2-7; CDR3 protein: CASSLAGDPSYEQYF; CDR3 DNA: TGTGCCAGCAGCTTAGCCGGGGACCCGTCCTACGAGCAGTACTTC
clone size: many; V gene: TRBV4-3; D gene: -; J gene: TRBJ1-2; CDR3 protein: CASSQSELYGYTF; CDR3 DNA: TGCGCCAGCAGCCAATCTGAGCTGTATGGCTACACCTTC
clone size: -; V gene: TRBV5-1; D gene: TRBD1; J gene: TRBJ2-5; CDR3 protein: CASSFLTGQEETQYF; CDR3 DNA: TGCGCCAGCAGCTTCCTCACCGGACAGGAAGAGACCCAGTACTTC
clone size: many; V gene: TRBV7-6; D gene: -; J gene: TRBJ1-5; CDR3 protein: CASSTTGPNQPQHF; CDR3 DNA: TGTGCCAGCAGCACCACAGGACCCAATCAGCCCCAGCATTTT
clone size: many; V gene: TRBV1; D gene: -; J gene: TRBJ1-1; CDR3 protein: CTSSQDSRGSNTEAFF; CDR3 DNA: TGCACCAGCAGCCAAGACAGTAGGGGGAGCAACACTGAAGCTTTCTTT
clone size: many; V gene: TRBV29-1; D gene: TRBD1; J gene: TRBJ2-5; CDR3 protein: CSARGQWTPQETQYF; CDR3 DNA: TGCAGCGCCAGGGGACAGTGGACCCCACAAGAGACCCAGTACTTC
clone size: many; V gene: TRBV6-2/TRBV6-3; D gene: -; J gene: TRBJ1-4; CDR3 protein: CASNDIGWDNEKLFF; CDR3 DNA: TGTGCCAGCAACGACATCGGATGGGATAATGAAAAACTGTTTTTT
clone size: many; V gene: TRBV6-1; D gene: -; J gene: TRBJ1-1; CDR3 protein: CASSGGGNTEAFF; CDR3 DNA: TGTGCCAGCAGTGGGGGAGGGAACACTGAAGCTTTCTTT
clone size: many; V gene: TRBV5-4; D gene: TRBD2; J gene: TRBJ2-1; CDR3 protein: CASSPQAGTSGGSRGFF; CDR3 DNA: TGTGCCAGCAGCCCGCAAGCCGGGACTAGCGGGGGGTCGCGGGGTTTCTTC
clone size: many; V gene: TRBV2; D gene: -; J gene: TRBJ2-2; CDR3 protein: CASSGPASNTGELFF; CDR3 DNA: TGTGCCAGCAGTGGGCCAGCATCGAACACCGGGGAGCTGTTTTTT
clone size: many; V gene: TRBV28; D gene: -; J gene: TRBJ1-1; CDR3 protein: CASSLEPNLITEAFF; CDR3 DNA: TGTGCCAGCAGTTTAGAGCCCAACTTGATCACTGAAGCTTTCTTT
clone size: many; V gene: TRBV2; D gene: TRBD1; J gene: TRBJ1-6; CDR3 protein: CASSRDRAFEATNSPLHF; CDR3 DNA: TGTGCCAGCAGCCGGGACAGGGCCTTTGAGGCCACAAATTCACCCCTCCACTTT
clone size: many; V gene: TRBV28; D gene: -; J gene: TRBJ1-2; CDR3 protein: CASRFSGIRYGYTF; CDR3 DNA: TGTGCCAGTAGATTTTCCGGGATCCGGTATGGCTACACCTTC
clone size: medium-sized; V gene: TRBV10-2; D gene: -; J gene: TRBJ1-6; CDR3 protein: CASSEGASYNSPLHF; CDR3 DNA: TGCGCCAGCAGTGAGGGGGCATCCTATAATTCACCCCTCCACTTT
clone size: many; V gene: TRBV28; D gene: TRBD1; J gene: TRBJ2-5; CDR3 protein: CASSSAGTGGEETQYF; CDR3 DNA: TGTGCCAGCAGTTCCGCCGGGACAGGGGGCGAAGAGACCCAGTACTTC
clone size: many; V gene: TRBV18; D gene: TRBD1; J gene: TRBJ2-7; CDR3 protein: CASRTGFEQYF; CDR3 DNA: TGTGCCAGCCGGACAGGGTTCGAGCAGTACTTC
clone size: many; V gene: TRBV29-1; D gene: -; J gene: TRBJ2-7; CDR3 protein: CSVAYGPEQYF; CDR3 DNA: TGCAGCGTTGCGTATGGACCCGAGCAGTACTTC
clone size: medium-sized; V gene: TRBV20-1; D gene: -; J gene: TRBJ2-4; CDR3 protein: CSARGALNIQYF; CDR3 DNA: TGCAGTGCTAGGGGGGCCCTAAACATTCAGTACTTC
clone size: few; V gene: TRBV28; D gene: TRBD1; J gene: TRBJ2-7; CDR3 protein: CASSETGTGNYEQYF; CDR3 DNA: TGTGCCAGCAGTGAAACCGGGACAGGGAACTACGAGCAGTACTTC
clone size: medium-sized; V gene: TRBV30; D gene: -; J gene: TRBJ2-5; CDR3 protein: CAWSTNQETQYF; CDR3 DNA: TGTGCCTGGTCGACTAACCAAGAGACCCAGTACTTC
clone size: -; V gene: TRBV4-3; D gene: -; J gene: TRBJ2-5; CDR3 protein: CASSQGLVEETQYF; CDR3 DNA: TGCGCCAGCAGCCAAGGGCTAGTGGAGGAGACCCAGTACTTC
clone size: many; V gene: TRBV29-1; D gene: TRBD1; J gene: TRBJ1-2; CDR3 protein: CSVEDRSRLYGYTF; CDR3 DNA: TGCAGCGTTGAGGACAGGAGTCGTCTCTATGGCTACACCTTC
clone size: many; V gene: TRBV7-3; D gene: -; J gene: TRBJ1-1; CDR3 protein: CASSSGGGAFF; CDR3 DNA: TGTGCCAGCAGTTCAGGTGGGGGAGCTTTCTTT